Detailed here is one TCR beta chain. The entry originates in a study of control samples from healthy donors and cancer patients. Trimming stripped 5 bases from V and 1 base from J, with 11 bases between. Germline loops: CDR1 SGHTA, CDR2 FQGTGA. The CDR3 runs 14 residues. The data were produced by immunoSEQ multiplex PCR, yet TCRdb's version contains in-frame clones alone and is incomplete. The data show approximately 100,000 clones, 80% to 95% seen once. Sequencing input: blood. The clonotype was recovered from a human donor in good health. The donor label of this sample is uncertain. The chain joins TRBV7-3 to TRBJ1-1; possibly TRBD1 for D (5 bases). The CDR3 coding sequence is TGTGCCAGCAGCCGGGACGGCAGGAACACTGAAGCTTTCTTT. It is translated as CASSRDGRNTEAFF.